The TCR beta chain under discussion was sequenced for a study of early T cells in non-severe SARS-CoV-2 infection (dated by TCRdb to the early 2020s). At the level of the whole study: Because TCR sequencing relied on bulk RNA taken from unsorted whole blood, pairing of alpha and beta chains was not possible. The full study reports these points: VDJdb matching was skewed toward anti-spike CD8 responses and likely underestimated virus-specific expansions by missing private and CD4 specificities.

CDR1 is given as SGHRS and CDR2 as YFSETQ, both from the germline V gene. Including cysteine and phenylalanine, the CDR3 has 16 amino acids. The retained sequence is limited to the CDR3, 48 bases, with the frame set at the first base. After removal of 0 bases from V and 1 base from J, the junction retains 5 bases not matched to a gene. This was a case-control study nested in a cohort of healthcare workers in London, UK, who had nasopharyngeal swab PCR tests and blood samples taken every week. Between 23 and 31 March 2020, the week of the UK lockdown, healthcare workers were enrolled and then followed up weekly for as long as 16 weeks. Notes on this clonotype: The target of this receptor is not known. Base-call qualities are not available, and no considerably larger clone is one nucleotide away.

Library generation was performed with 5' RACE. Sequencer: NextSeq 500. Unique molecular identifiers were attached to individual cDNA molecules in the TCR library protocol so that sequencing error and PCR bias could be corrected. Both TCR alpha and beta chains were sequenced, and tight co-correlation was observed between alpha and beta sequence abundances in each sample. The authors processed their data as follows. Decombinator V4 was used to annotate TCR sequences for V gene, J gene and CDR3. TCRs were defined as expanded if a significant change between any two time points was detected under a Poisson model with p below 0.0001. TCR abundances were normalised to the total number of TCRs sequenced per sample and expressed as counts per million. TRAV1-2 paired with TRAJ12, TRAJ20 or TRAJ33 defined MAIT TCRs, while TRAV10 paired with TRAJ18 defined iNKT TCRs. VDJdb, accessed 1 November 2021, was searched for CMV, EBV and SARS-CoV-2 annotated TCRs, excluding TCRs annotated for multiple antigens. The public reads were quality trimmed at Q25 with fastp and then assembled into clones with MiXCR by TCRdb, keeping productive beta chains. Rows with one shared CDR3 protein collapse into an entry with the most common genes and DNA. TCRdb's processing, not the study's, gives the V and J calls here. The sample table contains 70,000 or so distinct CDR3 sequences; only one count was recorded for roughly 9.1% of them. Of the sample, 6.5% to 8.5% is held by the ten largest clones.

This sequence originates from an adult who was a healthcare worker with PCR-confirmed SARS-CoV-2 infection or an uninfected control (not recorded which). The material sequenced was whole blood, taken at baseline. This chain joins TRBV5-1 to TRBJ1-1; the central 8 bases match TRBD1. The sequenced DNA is TGCGCCAGCAGCTTGGTCCCGACAGGGGAGAACACTGAAGCTTTCTTT. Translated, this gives CASSLVPTGENTEAFF.